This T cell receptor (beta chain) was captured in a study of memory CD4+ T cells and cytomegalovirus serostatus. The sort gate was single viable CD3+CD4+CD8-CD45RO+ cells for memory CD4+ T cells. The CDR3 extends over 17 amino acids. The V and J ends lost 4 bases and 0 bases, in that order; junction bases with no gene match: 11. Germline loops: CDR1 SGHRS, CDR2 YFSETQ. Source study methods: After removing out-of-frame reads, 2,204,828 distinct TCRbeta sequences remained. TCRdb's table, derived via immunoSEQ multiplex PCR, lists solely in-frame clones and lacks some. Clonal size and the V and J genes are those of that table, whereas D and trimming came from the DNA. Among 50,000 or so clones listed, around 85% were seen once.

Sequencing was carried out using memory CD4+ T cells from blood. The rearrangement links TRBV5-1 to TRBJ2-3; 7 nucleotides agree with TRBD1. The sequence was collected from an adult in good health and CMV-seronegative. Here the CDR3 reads CASSPALTGWSTDTQYF. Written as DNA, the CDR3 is TGCGCCAGCAGCCCCGCTCTGACAGGGTGGAGCACAGATACGCAGTATTTT. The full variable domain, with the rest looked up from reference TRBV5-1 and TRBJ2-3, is KAGVTQTPRYLIKTRGQQVTLSCSPISGHRSVSWYQQTPGQGLQFLFEYFSETQRNKGNFPGRFSGRQFSNSRSEMNVSTLELGDSALYLCASSPALTGWSTDTQYFGPGTRLTVL.